This TCR beta chain stems from a study of stem cell transplantation in POMP-related autoinflammatory disease (dated by TCRdb to the early 2020s). Looking at the study overall: According to the study's hypothesis, the TRB repertoire gets skewed because defective thymoproteasomes impair MHC class I-dependent CD8+ T-cell differentiation and positive selection. Through one year post-transplant, neutrophils and platelets showed 100% donor engraftment on DNA chimerism analysis. To find out how POMP deficiency affects T-cell receptor beta repertoire diversity and CDR3 characteristics, high-throughput TRB sequencing was used. Prior to transplant, the patients had CD4+ naive T-cell skewing, low CD8+ T-cell proportions, and decreased T-cell cytokine secretion.

Details on this clone: Its antigen remains undetermined. Base qualities are not at hand, and no much larger clone is one base apart.

Taken with the paper, the label for time point translates to: after hematopoietic stem cell transplant. PRAID featured prominent immunodeficiency alongside autoinflammation. T-cell subsets (conventional T cells, CD8+ T cells, regulatory T cells, T follicular helper cells) were sorted before TRB sequencing. The CDR3 measures 18 amino acids from cysteine to phenylalanine. Of all the DNA, just the CDR3 is kept, 54 bases in frame from base 1. CDR1 KGHDR and CDR2 SFDVKD are derived from the germline V gene. Trimming accounts for 8 bases at V and 2 bases at J, while the number of junction bases matched to no gene is 17. The protocol used for the library was the immunoSEQ multiplex PCR assay. As for the original processing: Repertoire diversity was quantified with Shannon entropy, accounting for clonal size distribution. Clonotype distribution inequality was measured with the Gini-Simpson index (Simpson_1-D). The clones in this table, taken by TCRdb from immuneACCESS, are in-frame only. Not every clone is retained; where verified, under half of the shortfall comes from an unresolved V gene, and the cause of the rest is unknown. V, J and clone size are taken as reported in that table, and D and trimming were inferred from the DNA itself. In all, the sample holds tens of thousands of clones, and approximately 91% of those were seen once. The top ten clones comprise about 0.69% of the sample.

Summary of the overall study and its limitations: Across all analyzed T-cell subsets, PRAID patients showed a trend toward higher clonality and lower TRB diversity. In PRAID patients, the trend toward increased clonality and lower diversity reached statistical significance only for regulatory T cells. PRAID patients showed a restricted number of unique TRB V-J gene pairings.

This specimen consisted of CD4+ T cells from PBMCs, obtained after stem cell transplantation. Recombination joined TRBV24-1 with TRBJ1-3; 7 bases in between match TRBD1. The sequence came from a human patient with POMP-related autoinflammation and immune dysregulation (PRAID). Some T cells present after a transplant may be cells of the graft donor. The DNA sequence is as follows: TGTGCCACCAAGATAGGCTCGTGTAGGGGGCGGACTGGAAACACCATATATTTT. It is translated as CATKIGSCRGRTGNTIYF.